This TCR beta chain was documented in a study of control samples from healthy donors and cancer patients. TCRdb's table, derived via immunoSEQ multiplex PCR, lists solely in-frame clones and lacks some. Counted here are 130,000 or so clones, about nine tenths occurring once; the ten biggest clones make up about 8.7%. CDR1 SGHRS and CDR2 YFSETQ come from the germline V gene. V was trimmed by 5 bases and J by 8 bases, leaving 13 bases between them. This CDR3 spans 13 amino acids. This sequence joins TRBV5-1 and TRBJ1-4; D gene unclear. This clonotype was obtained from a man in his forties or fifties in good health. Sequencing was carried out using blood. The CDR3, as DNA: TGCGCCAGCAGGACCGGGGTTCGCGAAAAACTGTTTTTT. It codes for CASRTGVREKLFF.